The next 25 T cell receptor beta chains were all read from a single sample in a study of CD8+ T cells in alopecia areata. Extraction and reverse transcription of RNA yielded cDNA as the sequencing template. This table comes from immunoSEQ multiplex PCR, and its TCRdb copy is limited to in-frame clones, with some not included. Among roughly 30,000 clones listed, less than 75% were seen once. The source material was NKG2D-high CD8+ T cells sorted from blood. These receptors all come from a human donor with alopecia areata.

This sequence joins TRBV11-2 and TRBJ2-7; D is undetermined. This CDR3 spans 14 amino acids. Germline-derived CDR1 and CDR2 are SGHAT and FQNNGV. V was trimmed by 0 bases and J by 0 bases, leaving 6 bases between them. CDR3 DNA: TGTGCCAGCAGCTTAGAGTACAGCTCCTACGAGCAGTACTTC. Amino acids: CASSLEYSSYEQYF.

The CDR3 sequence: CASSLGLRNEQFF. Here the CDR3 DNA reads TGTGCCAGTAGTCTGGGACTCCGCAATGAGCAGTTCTTC. The gene calls are TRBV19 and TRBJ2-1; possible D gene TRBD2, 6 bases. This CDR3 spans 13 amino acids. Trimming pared 5 bases from V and 6 bases from J, leaving 11 bases between. Germline CDR1 and CDR2: LNHDA and SQIVND (reference sequence). Supplemented by reference TRBV19 and TRBJ2-1, the full variable domain reads DGGITQSPKYLFRKEGQNVTLSCEQNLNHDAMYWYRQDPGQGLRLIYYSQIVNDFQKGDIAEGYSVSREKKESFPLTVTSAQKNPTAFYLCASSLGLRNEQFFGPGTRLTVL.

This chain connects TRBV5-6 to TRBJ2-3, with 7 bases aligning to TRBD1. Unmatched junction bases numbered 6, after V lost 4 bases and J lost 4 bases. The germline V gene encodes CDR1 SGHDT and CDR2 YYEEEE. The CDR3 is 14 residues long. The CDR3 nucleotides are TGTGCCAGCAGCCCGTGGACAGGACCAGATACGCAGTATTTT. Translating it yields CASSPWTGPDTQYF.

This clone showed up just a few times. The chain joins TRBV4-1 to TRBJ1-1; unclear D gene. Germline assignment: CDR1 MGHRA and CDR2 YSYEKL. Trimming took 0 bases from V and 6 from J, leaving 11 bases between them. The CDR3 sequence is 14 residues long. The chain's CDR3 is CASSQEFGLAEAFF. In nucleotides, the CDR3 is TGCGCCAGCAGCCAAGAGTTCGGATTGGCTGAAGCTTTCTTT.

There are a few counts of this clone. The CDR3 spells CASSPQNYEQYF. The CDR3 nucleotides read TGTGCCAGCAGCCCACAGAACTACGAGCAGTACTTC. The chain is built from TRBV7-9 and TRBJ2-7; D gene ambiguous. Germline V lookup: CDR1 SEHNR, CDR2 FQNEAQ (reference sequence). The CDR3 is 12 residues long. The V end was cut by 5 bases, the J end by 3 bases, with 8 bases between.

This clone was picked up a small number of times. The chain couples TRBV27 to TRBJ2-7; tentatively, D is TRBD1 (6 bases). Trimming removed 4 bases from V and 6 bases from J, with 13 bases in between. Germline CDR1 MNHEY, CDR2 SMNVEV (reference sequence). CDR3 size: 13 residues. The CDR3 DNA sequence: TGTGCCAGCAGTTCCACAGGGTTTGGCGAGCAGTACTTC. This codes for CASSSTGFGEQYF.

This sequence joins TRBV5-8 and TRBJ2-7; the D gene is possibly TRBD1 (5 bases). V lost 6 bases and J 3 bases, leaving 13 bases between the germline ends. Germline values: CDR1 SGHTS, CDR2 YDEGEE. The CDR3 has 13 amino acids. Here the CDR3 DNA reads TGTGCCAGCAACCATCGACAGAACTACGAGCAGTACTTC. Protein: CASNHRQNYEQYF.

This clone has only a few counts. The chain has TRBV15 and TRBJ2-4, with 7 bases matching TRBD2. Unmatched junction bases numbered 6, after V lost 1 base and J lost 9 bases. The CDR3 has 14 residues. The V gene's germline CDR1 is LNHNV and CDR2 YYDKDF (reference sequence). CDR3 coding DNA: TGTGCCACCAGCAGAGCCCGGGAGGTCGCCATTCAGTACTTC. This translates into CATSRAREVAIQYF.

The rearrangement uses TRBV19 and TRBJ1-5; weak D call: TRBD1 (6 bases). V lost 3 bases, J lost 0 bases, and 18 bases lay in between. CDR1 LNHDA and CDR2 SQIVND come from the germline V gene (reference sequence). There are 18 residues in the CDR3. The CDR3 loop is CASSIYGGQDLSNQPQHF. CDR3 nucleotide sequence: TGTGCCAGTAGTATTTATGGGGGCCAGGACCTTAGCAATCAGCCCCAGCATTTT.

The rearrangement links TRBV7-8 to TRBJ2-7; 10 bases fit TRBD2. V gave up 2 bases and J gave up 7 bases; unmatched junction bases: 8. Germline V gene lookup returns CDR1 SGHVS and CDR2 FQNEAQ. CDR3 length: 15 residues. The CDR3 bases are TGTGCCAGCAGCTTATCAGCGGGAGGGCTTAGGGAGCAGTACTTC. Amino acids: CASSLSAGGLREQYF.

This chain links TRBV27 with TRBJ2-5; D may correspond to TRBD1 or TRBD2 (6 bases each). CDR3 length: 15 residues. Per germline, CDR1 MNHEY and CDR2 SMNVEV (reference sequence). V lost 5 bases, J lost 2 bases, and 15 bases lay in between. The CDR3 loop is CASSLLGGKQETQYF. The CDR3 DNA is TGTGCCAGCAGTCTCTTAGGGGGGAAACAAGAGACCCAGTACTTC.

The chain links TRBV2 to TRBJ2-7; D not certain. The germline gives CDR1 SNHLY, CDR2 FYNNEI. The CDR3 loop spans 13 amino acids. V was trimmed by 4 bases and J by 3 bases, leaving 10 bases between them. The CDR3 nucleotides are TGTGCCAGCAGTGGGCCTAGTTTCTACGAGCAGTACTTC. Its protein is CASSGPSFYEQYF.

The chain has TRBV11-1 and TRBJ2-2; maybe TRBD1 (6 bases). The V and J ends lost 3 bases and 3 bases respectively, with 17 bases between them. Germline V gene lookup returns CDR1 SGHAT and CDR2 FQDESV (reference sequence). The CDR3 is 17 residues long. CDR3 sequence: CASSFSGQGSYTGELFF. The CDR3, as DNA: TGTGCCAGCAGCTTCAGTGGGCAGGGGTCATACACCGGGGAGCTGTTTTTT. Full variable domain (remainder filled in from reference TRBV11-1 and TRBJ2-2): EAEVAQSPRYKITEKSQAVAFWCDPISGHATLYWYRQILGQGPELLVQFQDESVVDDSQLPKDRFSAERLKGVDSTLKIQPAELGDSAMYLCASSFSGQGSYTGELFFGEGSRLTVL.

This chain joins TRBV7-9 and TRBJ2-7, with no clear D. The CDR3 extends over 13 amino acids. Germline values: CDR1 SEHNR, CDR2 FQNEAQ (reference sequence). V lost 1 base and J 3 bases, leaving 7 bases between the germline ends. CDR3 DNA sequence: TGTGCCAGCAGCTTAGAAAACCTCTACGAGCAGTACTTC. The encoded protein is CASSLENLYEQYF.

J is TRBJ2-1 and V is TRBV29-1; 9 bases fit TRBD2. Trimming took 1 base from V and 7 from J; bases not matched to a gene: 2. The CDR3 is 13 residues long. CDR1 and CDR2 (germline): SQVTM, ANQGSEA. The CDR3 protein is CSVEVAGANEQFF. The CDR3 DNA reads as TGCAGCGTTGAAGTAGCGGGAGCGAATGAGCAGTTCTTC.

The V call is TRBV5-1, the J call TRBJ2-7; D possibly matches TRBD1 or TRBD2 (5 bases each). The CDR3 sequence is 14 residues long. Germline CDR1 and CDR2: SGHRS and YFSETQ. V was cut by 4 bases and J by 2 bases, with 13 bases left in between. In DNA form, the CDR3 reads TGCGCCAGCAGCACCTCTTGGGGGACCTACGAGCAGTACTTC. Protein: CASSTSWGTYEQYF.

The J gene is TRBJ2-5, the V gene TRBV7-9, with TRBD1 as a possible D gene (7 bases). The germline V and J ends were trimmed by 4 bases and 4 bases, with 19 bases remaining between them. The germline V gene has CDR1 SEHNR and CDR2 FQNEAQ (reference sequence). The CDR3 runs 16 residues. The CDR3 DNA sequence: TGTGCCAGCAGCTCTAGGACAGGAGGGGGTCCAGAGACCCAGTACTTC. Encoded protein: CASSSRTGGGPETQYF.

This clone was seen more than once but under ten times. The CDR3 sequence is CASSIAGTSNIGIYEQYF. The CDR3 nucleotides are TGTGCCAGTAGTATCGCTGGGACTTCAAATATCGGTATCTACGAGCAGTACTTC. This rearrangement joins TRBV19 to TRBJ2-7; TRBD2 is a possible D gene (6 bases). The CDR3 consists of 18 residues. CDR1 and CDR2 from the germline V gene are LNHDA and SQIVND (reference sequence). V lost 3 bases and J lost 3, with 24 bases in between.

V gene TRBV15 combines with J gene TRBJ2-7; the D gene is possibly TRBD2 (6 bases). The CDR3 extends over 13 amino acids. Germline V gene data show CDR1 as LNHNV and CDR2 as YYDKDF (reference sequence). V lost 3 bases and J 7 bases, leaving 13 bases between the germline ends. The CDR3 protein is CATSSFEAGEQYF. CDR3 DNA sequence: TGTGCCACCAGCAGCTTTGAGGCGGGGGAGCAGTACTTC.

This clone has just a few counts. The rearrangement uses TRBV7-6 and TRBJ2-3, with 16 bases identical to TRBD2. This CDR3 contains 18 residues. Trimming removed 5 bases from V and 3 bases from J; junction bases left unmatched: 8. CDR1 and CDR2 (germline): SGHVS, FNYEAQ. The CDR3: CASSRGLAGGPVTDTQYF. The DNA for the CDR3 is TGTGCCAGCAGCAGGGGACTAGCGGGAGGGCCCGTTACAGATACGCAGTATTTT. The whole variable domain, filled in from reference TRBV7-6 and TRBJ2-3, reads GAGVSQSPRYKVTKRGQDVALRCDPISGHVSLYWYRQALGQGPEFLTYFNYEAQQDKSGLPNDRFSAERPEGSISTLTIQRTEQRDSAMYRCASSRGLAGGPVTDTQYFGPGTRLTVL.

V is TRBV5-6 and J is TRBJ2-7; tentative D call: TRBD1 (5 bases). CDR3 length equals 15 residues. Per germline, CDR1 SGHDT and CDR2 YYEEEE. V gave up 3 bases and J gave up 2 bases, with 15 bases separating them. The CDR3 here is CASSSLDQGAYEQYF. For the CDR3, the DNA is TGTGCCAGCAGCTCTCTGGACCAAGGGGCCTACGAGCAGTACTTC.

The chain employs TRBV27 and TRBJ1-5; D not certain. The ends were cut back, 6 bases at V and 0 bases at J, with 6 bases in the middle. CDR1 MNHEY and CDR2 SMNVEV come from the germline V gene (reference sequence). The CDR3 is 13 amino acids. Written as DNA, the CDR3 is TGTGCCAGCAGCGAACATAGCAATCAGCCCCAGCATTTT. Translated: CASSEHSNQPQHF.

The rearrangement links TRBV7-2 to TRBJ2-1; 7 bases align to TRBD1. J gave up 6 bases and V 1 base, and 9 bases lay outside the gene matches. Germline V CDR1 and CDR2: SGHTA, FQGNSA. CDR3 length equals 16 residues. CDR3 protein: CASSLGVAPGGNEQFF. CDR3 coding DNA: TGTGCCAGCAGCTTAGGTGTAGCGCCAGGGGGCAATGAGCAGTTCTTC.

CDR3 sequence: CSVEGVAGAYEQYF. In nucleotides, the CDR3 is TGCAGCGTTGAAGGGGTGGCGGGAGCCTACGAGCAGTACTTC. The chain employs TRBV29-1 and TRBJ2-7, with TRBD2 matching over 7 bases. The CDR3 is 14 amino acids. Germline V gives CDR1 SQVTM, CDR2 ANQGSEA. Trimming cost V 1 base and J 2 bases; bases outside gene matches: 5.

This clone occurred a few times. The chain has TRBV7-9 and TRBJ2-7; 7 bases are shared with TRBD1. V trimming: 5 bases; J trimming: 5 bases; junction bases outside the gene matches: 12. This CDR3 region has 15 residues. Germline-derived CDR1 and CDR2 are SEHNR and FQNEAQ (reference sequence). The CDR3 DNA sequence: TGTGCCAGCAGCCAACAGGGACAGCTTCCCAACGAGCAGTACTTC. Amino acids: CASSQQGQLPNEQYF.